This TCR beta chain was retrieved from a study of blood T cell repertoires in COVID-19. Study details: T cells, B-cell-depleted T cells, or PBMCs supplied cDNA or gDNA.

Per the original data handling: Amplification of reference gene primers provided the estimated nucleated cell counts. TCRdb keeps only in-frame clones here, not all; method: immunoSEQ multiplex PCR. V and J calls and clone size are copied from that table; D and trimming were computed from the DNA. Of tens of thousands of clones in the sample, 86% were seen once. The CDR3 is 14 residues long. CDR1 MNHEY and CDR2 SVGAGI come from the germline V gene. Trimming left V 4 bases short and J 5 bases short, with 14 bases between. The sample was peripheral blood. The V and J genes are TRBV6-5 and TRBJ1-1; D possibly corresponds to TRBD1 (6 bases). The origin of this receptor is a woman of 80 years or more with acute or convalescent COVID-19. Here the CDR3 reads CASSSQGRGTEAFF. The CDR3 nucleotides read TGTGCCAGCAGTTCCCAGGGGAGAGGGACTGAAGCTTTCTTT.